This T cell receptor beta chain was found in a study of long-term antiretroviral therapy in people with HIV. Study overall: It was about a decade after the earliest samples that the 2015 immediate-ART recommendation appeared.

Survey-level resolution applied to immunoSEQ assay v3.0. Some clones are missing from TCRdb's copy, which holds only in-frame ones; the method was immunoSEQ multiplex PCR. The sample contains roughly 36,000 clones, 85% of which appear only once. This CDR3 comprises 19 residues. Germline assignment: CDR1 SGDLS and CDR2 YYNGEE. V dropped 0 bases and J dropped 5; count of bases not matched to a gene: 9. This clone has just one count. This sequence joins TRBV9 and TRBJ2-3; 16 positions agree with TRBD2. The source was unsorted PBMCs, collected roughly 2.9 years before starting antiretroviral therapy. The origin of this receptor is a woman between 25 and 40 years old with HIV. The CDR3 spells CASSVGMGLAGGPEDTQYF. CDR3 nucleotide sequence: TGTGCCAGCAGCGTAGGGATGGGACTAGCGGGGGGGCCCGAAGATACGCAGTATTTT.